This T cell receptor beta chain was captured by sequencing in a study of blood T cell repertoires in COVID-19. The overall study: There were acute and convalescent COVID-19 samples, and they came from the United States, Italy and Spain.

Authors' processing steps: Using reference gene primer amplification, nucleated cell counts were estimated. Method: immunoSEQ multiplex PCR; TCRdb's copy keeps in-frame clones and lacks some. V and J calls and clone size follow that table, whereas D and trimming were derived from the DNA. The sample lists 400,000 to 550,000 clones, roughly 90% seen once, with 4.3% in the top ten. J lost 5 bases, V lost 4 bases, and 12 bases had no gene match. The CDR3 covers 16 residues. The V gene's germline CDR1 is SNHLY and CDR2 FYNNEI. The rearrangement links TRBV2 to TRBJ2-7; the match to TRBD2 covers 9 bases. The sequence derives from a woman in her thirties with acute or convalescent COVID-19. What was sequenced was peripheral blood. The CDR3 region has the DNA TGTGCCAGCAGTGTAACGCGGGGGGGCGGGCTCAACGAGCAGTACTTC. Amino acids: CASSVTRGGGLNEQYF.